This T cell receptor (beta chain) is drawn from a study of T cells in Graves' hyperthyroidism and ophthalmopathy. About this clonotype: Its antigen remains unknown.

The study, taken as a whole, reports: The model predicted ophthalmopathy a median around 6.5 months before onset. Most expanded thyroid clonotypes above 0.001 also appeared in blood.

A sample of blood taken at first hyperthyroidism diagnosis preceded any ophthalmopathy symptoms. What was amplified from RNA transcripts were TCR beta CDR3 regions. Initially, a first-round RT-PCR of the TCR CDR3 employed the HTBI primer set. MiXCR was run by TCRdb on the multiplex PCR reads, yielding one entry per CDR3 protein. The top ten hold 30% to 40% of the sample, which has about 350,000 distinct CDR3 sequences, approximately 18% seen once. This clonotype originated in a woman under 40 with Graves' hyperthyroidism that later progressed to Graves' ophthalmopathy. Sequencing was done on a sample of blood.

The CDR3 DNA reads as TGTGCCAGTAACGTGGGAGTAGGGTTTGTGGCCGGGGAGCTGTTTTTT. Translation gives CASNVGVGFVAGELFF. The V and J genes are TRBV19 and TRBJ2-2; TRBD2 might be the D (5 bases). Per the germline V gene, CDR1 is LNHDA and CDR2 is SQIVND (reference sequence). Trimming shortened V by 7 bases and J by 6 bases, and 21 bases separated the two germline ends. The CDR3 runs to 16 residues.